This passage covers 20 T cell receptor beta chains from one sample sequenced in a study of identical twins. TCRdb itself ran the 5' RACE reads through MiXCR, one entry per CDR3 protein. The sample records under 900,000 distinct CDR3 sequences, 15% to 20% being singletons. These data were also reused for a study on T cells expressing NK-cell markers.

The material sequenced was PBMCs. Receptors were obtained from a woman in her late teens or twenties in good health.

This clonotype was observed a handful of times. The gene calls are TRBV29-1 and TRBJ2-3; D not certain. The CDR3 runs to 14 residues. Germline CDR1 is SQVTM and CDR2 is ANQGSEA. Trimming removed 4 bases at V and 2 bases at J, with 13 bases between. CDR3: CSVGRALATDTQYF. The CDR3 bases are TGCAGCGTTGGACGGGCGTTGGCCACAGATACGCAGTATTTT.

This clonotype has just a few counts. The chain employs TRBV4-2 and TRBJ2-1; TRBD2 agrees at 8 bases. The CDR3 length is 13 residues. V trimming: 1 base; J trimming: 9 bases; junction bases outside the gene matches: 2. Germline lookup yields CDR1 LGHNA and CDR2 YNFKEQ. CDR3 DNA sequence: TGTGCCAGCAGCCAAGGGACTAGCTTTGAGCAGTTCTTC. Translated: CASSQGTSFEQFF.

The gene calls are TRBV30 and TRBJ2-3; D is unresolved. Trimming left V 0 bases short and J 6 bases short, with 10 bases between. Germline CDR1 is GTSNPN and CDR2 is SVGIG (reference sequence). The CDR3 covers 13 residues. The CDR3 nucleotides read TGTGCCTGGAGTGTAAGGCTGTCGGATACGCAGTATTTT. It encodes CAWSVRLSDTQYF.

J is TRBJ2-7 and V is TRBV7-9, with 7 nucleotides matching TRBD1. CDR3 length: 15 residues. Germline V gene data show CDR1 as SEHNR and CDR2 as FQNEAQ (reference sequence). V was pared by 5 bases and J by 6 bases, with 13 bases of the junction left unmatched. CDR3 nucleotides: TGTGCCAGCAGCAAAAAAGGGACAGACCAAACCGAGCAGTACTTC. Its protein product is CASSKKGTDQTEQYF.

This clonotype was counted at least ten times. This chain uses TRBV4-2 with TRBJ2-1; D unresolved. The CDR3 sequence is 12 residues long. V was cut by 4 bases and J by 6 bases, with 7 bases left in between. CDR1 is LGHNA and CDR2 is YNFKEQ in the germline V gene. CDR3 amino acids: CASSLGFNEQFF. The CDR3, as DNA: TGTGCCAGCAGCCTGGGCTTCAATGAGCAGTTCTTC.

The chain recombines TRBV4-2 with TRBJ2-7; weak D call: TRBD1 (6 bases). Germline V gene data show CDR1 as LGHNA and CDR2 as YNFKEQ. Trimming cost V 3 bases and J 4 bases, with 13 bases left between them. This CDR3 comprises 14 residues. The CDR3 protein is CASSQGLGQYEQYF. CDR3 in DNA: TGTGCCAGCAGCCAGGGGCTGGGACAATACGAGCAGTACTTC.

In its sample, this clonotype was seen once. The CDR3 sequence is CASSLGQGPQDTQYF. CDR3 nucleotides: TGCGCCAGCAGCTTGGGACAGGGGCCCCAGGATACGCAGTATTTT. The V and J genes are TRBV5-1 and TRBJ2-3; 8 bases line up with TRBD1. Germline V lookup: CDR1 SGHRS, CDR2 YFSETQ. The CDR3 is made up of 15 amino acids. The junction had 6 bases not matched to a gene; V was cut back by 0 bases and J by 6 bases.

This clonotype has more than one count but fewer than ten. The V gene is TRBV5-4, the J gene TRBJ1-3, with D uncertain. The CDR3 contains 15 residues. V shed 4 bases and J shed 0 bases, with 11 bases lying between them. Per the germline V gene, CDR1 is SGHNT and CDR2 is YYREEE (reference sequence). The CDR3 reads CASSEGGFSGNTIYF. In nucleotides, the CDR3 is TGTGCCAGCAGCGAGGGAGGCTTCTCTGGAAACACCATATATTTT.

This clonotype showed up just a few times. The rearrangement links TRBV12-3 or TRBV12-4 to TRBJ1-5, with D perhaps matching TRBD1 (5 bases). This CDR3 is built from 16 residues. The V end lost 5 bases, the J end lost 1 base, and 15 bases lay between the germline ends. DNA of the CDR3: TGTGCCAGCAGTCCTACTTCGGGGCAGAGCAATCAGCCCCAGCATTTT. Residues: CASSPTSGQSNQPQHF.

The rearrangement joins TRBV12-3 or TRBV12-4 to TRBJ1-1, with D possibly being TRBD1 (5 bases). This CDR3 contains 11 residues. V shed 8 bases and J shed 10 bases, with 14 bases lying between them. CDR3 residues: CASGGGVVAFF. The CDR3 DNA is TGTGCCAGCGGAGGAGGGGTCGTAGCTTTCTTT.

This chain uses TRBV9 with TRBJ2-3; TRBD2 might be the D (6 bases). This CDR3 has 15 residues. V gave up 0 bases and J gave up 4 bases, with 12 bases separating them. Per the germline V gene, CDR1 is SGDLS and CDR2 is YYNGEE. The CDR3 sequence is CASSVAGVRPDTQYF. As DNA, the CDR3 is TGTGCCAGCAGCGTAGCGGGAGTAAGGCCAGATACGCAGTATTTT.

This clonotype was observed at least ten times. This chain joins TRBV6-4 and TRBJ2-1, with 16 positions matching TRBD2. There are 16 residues in the CDR3. Trimming removed 4 bases from V and 9 bases from J; junction bases left unmatched: 6. CDR1 is MRHNA and CDR2 is SNTAGT in the germline V gene. The CDR3 bases are TGTGCCAGCAGTGCCGGGACTAGCGGGGGGGCCGGTGAGCAGTTCTTC. This translates into CASSAGTSGGAGEQFF.

Only a few counts were recorded for this clonotype. V and J are TRBV6-1 and TRBJ1-5; D is possibly TRBD1 (6 bases). CDR1 is MNHNS and CDR2 is SASEGT in the germline V gene. The CDR3 loop spans 13 amino acids. V lost 6 bases and J 4 bases, leaving 10 bases between the germline ends. The CDR3 nucleotides are TGTGCCAGCAGAGGGACACGGAATCAGCCCCAGCATTTT. Encoded protein: CASRGTRNQPQHF.

This CDR3 reads CASSSEGGRGELFF. CDR3 DNA sequence: TGCGCCAGCAGCTCCGAAGGCGGGCGAGGGGAGCTGTTTTTT. V usage is TRBV5-1 and J usage is TRBJ2-2, with D possibly matching TRBD2 (5 bases). The CDR3 sequence is 14 residues long. Germline V gives CDR1 SGHRS, CDR2 YFSETQ. Trimming took 3 bases from V and 8 from J, leaving 14 bases between them.

V usage is TRBV20-1 and J usage is TRBJ1-2, with 9 nucleotides matching TRBD1. CDR3 length equals 15 residues. V gave up 6 bases and J gave up 4 bases; unmatched junction bases: 12. The germline CDR1 and CDR2 sequences are DFQATT and SNEGSKA (reference sequence). The CDR3 loop is CSASAQGASSYGYTF. The CDR3 coding sequence is TGCAGTGCCTCCGCACAGGGGGCGTCCTCCTATGGCTACACCTTC.

The DNA for the CDR3 is TGTGCCACCAGCAGAGATCGGCCGGGACTGGCCTCCTACGAGCAGTACTTC. Encoded protein: CATSRDRPGLASYEQYF. The chain carries TRBV15 and TRBJ2-7; a weak D match, TRBD2 (6 bases). The CDR3 has 17 amino acids. Looked up from germline, CDR1 is LNHNV and CDR2 is YYDKDF (reference sequence). Between the trimmed V and J ends, which lost 0 bases and 0 bases, there was a span of 15 bases.

This clonotype was detected a few times. This rearrangement joins TRBV20-1 to TRBJ1-4; no definite D call. The V and J ends lost 2 bases and 7 bases respectively, with 17 bases between them. Germline loops: CDR1 DFQATT, CDR2 SNEGSKA (reference sequence). CDR3 size: 15 residues. The DNA of the CDR3 is TGCAGTGCTAGATCGGTCCGAGGTTTGAGTGAAAAACTGTTTTTT. Translated, it gives CSARSVRGLSEKLFF.

The J gene is TRBJ1-1, the V gene TRBV7-9; 8 bases match TRBD1. The CDR3 loop spans 15 amino acids. J lost 4 bases, V lost 7 bases, and 11 bases had no gene match. Germline V gene sequence: CDR1 SEHNR, CDR2 FQNEAQ (reference sequence). As DNA, the CDR3 is TGTGCCAGCACTAATGTCGGCAGGGGGCTCACTGAAGCTTTCTTT. The encoded protein is CASTNVGRGLTEAFF.

V usage is TRBV5-1 and J usage is TRBJ2-7, with 14 bases that match TRBD2. The CDR3 sequence is 15 residues long. CDR1 and CDR2 (germline): SGHRS, YFSETQ. J lost 2 bases, V lost 4 bases, and 2 bases had no gene match. CDR3 DNA sequence: TGCGCCAGCAGCGCGGGACTAGCGGGGGCCTACGAGCAGTACTTC. Protein sequence: CASSAGLAGAYEQYF.

The chain is built from TRBV5-6 and TRBJ2-5; 7 nucleotides align to TRBD1. CDR3 size: 16 residues. V was pared by 4 bases and J by 5 bases, with 14 bases of the junction left unmatched. CDR1 and CDR2 (germline): SGHDT, YYEEEE. This CDR3 is CASSKPGDSSAETQYF. In DNA form, the CDR3 reads TGTGCCAGCAGCAAACCCGGGGACAGTTCGGCTGAGACCCAGTACTTC.